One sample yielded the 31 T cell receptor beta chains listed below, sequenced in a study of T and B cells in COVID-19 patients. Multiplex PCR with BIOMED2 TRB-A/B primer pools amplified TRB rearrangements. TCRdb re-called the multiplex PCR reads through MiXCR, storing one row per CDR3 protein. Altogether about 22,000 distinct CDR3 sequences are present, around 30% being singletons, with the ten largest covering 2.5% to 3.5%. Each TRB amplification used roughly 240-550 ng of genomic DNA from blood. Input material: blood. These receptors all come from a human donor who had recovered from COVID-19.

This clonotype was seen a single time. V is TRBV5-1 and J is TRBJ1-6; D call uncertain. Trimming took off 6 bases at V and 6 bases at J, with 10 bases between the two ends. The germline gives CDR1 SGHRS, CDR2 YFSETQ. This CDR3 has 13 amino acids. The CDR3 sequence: CASTPSSNSPLHF. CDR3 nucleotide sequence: TGCGCCAGCACCCCCTCGAGTAATTCACCCCTCCACTTT.

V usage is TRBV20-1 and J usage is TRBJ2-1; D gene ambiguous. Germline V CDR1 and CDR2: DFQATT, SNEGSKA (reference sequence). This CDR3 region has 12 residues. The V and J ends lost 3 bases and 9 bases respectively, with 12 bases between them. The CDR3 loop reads CSARGIGPEQFF. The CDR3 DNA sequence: TGCAGTGCTAGGGGAATCGGACCTGAGCAGTTCTTC.

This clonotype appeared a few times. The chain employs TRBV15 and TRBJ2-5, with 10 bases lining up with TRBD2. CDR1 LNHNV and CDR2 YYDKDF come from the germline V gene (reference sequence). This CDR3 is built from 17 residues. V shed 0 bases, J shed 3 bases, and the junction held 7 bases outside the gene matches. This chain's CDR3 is CATSRDNSGGYKETQYF. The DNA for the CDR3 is TGTGCCACCAGCAGAGATAATAGCGGGGGGTATAAAGAGACCCAGTACTTC. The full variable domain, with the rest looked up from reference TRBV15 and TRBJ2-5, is DAMVIQNPRYQVTQFGKPVTLSCSQTLNHNVMYWYQQKSSQAPKLLFHYYDKDFNNEADTPDNFQSRRPNTSFCFLDIRSPGLGDTAMYLCATSRDNSGGYKETQYFGPGTRLLVL.

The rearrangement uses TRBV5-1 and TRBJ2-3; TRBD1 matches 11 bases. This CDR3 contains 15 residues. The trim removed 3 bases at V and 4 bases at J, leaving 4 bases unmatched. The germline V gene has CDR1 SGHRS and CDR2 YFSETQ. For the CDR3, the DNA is TGCGCCAGCAGCTCGGGACAGGGGGAAGCAGATACGCAGTATTTT. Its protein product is CASSSGQGEADTQYF.

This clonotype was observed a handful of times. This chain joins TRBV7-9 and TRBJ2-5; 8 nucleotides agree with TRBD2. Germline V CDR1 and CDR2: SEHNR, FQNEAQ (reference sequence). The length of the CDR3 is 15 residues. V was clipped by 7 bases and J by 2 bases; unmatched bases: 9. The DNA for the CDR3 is TGTGCCAGCACCTCCTCGGGGGGGGGGCAAGAGACCCAGTACTTC. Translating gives CASTSSGGGQETQYF.

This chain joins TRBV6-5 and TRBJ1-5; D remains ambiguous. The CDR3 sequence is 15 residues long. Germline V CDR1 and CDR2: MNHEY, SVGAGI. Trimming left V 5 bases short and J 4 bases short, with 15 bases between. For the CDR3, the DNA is TGTGCCAGCAGTCGTGATGGAGGGAGGAATCAGCCCCAGCATTTT. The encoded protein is CASSRDGGRNQPQHF.

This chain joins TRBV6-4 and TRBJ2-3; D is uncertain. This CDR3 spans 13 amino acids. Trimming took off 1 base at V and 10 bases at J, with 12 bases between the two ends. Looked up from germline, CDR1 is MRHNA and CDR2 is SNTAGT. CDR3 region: CASSDLGSFAQYF. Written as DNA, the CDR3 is TGTGCCAGCAGTGACTTGGGGTCTTTTGCGCAGTATTTT.

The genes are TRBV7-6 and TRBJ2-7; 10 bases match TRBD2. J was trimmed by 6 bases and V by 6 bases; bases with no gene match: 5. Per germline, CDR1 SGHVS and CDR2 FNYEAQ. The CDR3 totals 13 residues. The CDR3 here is CASSSSGSVEQYF. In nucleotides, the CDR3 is TGTGCCAGCAGTTCTAGCGGGAGCGTCGAGCAGTACTTC.

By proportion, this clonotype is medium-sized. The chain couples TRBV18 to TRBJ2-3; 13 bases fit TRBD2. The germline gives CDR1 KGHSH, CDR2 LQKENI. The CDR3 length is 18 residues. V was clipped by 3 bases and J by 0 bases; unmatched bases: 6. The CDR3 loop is CASSPPWGLAGSTDTQYF. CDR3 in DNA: TGTGCCAGCTCACCCCCCTGGGGACTAGCGGGGAGCACAGATACGCAGTATTTT.

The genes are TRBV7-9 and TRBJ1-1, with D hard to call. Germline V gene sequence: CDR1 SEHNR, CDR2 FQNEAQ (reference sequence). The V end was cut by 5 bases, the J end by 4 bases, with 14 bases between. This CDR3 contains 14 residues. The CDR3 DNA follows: TGTGCCAGCAGCCCCCAGGCCCCTTTCACTGAAGCTTTCTTT. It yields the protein CASSPQAPFTEAFF.

CDR3 DNA: TGTGCCAGCAGCTTAACGGAAAACACTGAAGCTTTCTTT. It encodes CASSLTENTEAFF. This sequence joins TRBV11-2 and TRBJ1-1; D not certain. The germline V and J ends were trimmed by 2 bases and 2 bases, with 6 bases remaining between them. The CDR3 contains 13 residues. Germline V gives CDR1 SGHAT, CDR2 FQNNGV.

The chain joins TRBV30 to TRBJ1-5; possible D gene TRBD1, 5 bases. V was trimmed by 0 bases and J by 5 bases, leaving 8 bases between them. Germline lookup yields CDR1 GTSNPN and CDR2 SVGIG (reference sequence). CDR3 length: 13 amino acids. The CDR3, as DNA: TGTGCCTGGAGTGTACTGGGGGATCAGCCCCAGCATTTT. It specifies CAWSVLGDQPQHF.

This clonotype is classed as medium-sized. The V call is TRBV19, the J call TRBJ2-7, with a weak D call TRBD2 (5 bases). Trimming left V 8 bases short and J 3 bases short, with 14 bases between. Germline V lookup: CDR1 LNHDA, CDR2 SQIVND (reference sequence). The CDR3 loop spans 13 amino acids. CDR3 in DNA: TGTGCCAGTGCTTGGCTAGCAGGCTACGAGCAGTACTTC. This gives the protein CASAWLAGYEQYF.

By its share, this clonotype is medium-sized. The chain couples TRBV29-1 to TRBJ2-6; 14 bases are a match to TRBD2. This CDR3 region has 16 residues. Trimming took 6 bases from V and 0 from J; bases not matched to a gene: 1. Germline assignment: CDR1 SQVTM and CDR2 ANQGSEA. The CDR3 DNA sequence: TGCAGCGTCGGGACTAGCGGGAGCTCTGGGGCCAACGTCCTGACTTTC. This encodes CSVGTSGSSGANVLTF.

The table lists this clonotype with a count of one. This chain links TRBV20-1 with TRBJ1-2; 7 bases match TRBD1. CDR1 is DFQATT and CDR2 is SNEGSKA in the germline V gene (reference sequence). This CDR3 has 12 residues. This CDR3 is CSAGWDSYGYTF. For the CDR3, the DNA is TGCAGCGCAGGGTGGGACAGCTATGGCTACACCTTC.

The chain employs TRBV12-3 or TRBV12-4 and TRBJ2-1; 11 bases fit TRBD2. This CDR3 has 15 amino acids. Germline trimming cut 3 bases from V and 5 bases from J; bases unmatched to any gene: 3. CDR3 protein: CASSFSGRADNEQFF. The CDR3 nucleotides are TGTGCCAGCAGTTTTAGCGGGAGGGCCGACAATGAGCAGTTCTTC.

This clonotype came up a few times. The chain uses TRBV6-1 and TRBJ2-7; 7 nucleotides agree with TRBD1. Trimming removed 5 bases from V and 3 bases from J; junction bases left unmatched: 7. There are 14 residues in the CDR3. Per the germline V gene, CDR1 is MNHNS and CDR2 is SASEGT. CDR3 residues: CASSSRDSRYEQYF. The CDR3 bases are TGTGCCAGCAGTTCCCGGGACAGCCGCTACGAGCAGTACTTC.

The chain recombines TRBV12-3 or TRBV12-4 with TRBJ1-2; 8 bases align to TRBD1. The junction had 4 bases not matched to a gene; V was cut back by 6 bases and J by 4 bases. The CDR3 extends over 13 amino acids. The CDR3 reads CASRRTGTYGYTF. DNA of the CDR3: TGTGCCAGCAGAAGGACAGGGACCTATGGCTACACCTTC.

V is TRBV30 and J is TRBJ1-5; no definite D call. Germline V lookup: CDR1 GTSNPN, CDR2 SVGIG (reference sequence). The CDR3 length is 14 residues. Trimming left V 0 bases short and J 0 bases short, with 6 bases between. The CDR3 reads CAWSVEYSNQPQHF. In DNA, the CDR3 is TGTGCCTGGAGTGTAGAGTATAGCAATCAGCCCCAGCATTTT.

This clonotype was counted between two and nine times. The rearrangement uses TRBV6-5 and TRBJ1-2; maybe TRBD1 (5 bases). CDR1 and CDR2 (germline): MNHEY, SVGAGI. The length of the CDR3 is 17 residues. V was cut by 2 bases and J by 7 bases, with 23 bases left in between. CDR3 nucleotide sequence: TGTGCCAGCAGTTACGTGGACGCAGGGCAGGGAGGTAGTGGCTACACCTTC. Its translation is CASSYVDAGQGGSGYTF.

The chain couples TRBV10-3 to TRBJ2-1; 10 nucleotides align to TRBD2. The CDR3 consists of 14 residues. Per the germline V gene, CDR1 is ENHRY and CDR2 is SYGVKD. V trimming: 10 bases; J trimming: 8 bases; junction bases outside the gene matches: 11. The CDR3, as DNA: TGTGCCACCCGTGGGACTAGCGCCGACCATGAGCAGTTCTTC. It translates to CATRGTSADHEQFF.

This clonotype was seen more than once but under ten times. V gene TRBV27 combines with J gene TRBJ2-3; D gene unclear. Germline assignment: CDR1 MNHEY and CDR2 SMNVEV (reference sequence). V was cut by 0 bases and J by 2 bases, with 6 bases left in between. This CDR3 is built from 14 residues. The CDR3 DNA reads TGTGCCAGCAGTTTATCGGCGGACACAGATACGCAGTATTTT. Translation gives CASSLSADTDTQYF.

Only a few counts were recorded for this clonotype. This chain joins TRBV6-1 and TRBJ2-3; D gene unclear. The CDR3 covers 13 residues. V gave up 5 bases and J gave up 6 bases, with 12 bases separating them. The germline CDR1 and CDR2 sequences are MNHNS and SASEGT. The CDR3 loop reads CASSPRVPDTQYF. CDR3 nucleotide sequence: TGTGCCAGCAGTCCCCGGGTTCCTGATACGCAGTATTTT.

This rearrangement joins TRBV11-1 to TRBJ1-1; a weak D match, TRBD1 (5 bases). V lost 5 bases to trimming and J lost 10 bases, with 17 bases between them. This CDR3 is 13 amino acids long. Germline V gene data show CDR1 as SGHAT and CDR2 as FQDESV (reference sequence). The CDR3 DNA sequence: TGTGCCAGCAGCCCGGGGACCCTCCAAAGAGCTTTCTTT. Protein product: CASSPGTLQRAFF.

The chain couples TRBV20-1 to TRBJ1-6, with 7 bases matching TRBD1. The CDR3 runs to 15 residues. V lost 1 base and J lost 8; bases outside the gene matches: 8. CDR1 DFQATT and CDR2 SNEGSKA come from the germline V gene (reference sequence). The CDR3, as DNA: TGCAGTGCTAGAGTGGGAGACACAGGGGATTCACCCCTCCACTTT. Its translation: CSARVGDTGDSPLHF.

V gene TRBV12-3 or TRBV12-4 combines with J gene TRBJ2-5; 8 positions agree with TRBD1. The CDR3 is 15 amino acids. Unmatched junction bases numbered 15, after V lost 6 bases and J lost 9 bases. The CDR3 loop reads CASRRGTGQLPAQYF. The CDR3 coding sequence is TGTGCCAGCAGACGCGGGACAGGCCAACTCCCGGCCCAGTACTTC.

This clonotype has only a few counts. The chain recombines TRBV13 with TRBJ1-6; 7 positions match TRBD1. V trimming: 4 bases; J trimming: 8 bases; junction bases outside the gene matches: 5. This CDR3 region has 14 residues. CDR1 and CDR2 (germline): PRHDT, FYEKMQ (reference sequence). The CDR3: CASSSGQADSPLHF. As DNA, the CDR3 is TGTGCCAGCAGCTCCGGACAGGCCGATTCACCCCTCCACTTT. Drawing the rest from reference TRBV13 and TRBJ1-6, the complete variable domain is AAGVIQSPRHLIKEKRETATLKCYPIPRHDTVYWYQQGPGQDPQFLISFYEKMQSDKGSIPDRFSAQQFSDYHSELNMSSLELGDSALYFCASSSGQADSPLHFGNGTRLTVT.

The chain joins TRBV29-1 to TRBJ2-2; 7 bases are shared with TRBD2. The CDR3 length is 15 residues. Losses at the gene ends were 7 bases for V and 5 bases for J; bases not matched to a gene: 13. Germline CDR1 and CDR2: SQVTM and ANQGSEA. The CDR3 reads CSGRFGTTTTGELFF. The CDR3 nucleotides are TGCAGCGGACGGTTCGGGACTACCACGACCGGGGAGCTGTTTTTT.

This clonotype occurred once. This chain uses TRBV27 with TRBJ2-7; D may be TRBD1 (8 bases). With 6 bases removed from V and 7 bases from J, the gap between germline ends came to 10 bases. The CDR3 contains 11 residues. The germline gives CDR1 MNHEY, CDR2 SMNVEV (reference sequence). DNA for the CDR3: TGTGCCAGCAGACAGGGGGGGGAGCAGTACTTC. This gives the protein CASRQGGEQYF.

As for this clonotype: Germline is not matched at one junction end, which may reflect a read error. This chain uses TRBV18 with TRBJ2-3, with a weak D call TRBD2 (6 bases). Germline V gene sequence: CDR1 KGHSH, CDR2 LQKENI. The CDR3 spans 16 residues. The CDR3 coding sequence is TGTGCCAGCTCCCCACAACTAGCTGACGTCACAGATACGCAGTATTTT. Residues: CASSPQLADVTDTQYF.

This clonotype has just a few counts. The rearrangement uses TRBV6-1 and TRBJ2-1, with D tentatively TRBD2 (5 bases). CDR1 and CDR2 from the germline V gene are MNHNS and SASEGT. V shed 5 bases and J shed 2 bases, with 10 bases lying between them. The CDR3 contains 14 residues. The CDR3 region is CASSRVGAYNEQFF. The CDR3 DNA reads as TGTGCCAGCAGTAGGGTGGGAGCCTACAATGAGCAGTTCTTC.